This T cell receptor (beta chain) derives from a study of control samples from healthy donors and cancer patients. Assay used: immunoSEQ multiplex PCR; TCRdb lists only in-frame clones, some missing. The sample lists roughly 450,000 clones; approximately 90% were seen once. CDR1 and CDR2 (germline): SGHTA, FQGNSA. Trimming cost V 3 bases and J 6 bases; bases outside gene matches: 9. This CDR3 contains 16 residues. This receptor was identified in a man aged 40-55 years with head and neck cancer. Sequencing was done on a sample of PBMCs. The chain couples TRBV7-2 to TRBJ2-5, with TRBD1 matching 11 bases. The CDR3 DNA reads as TGTGCCAGCAGCTTTTCCGGGACAGGGGGAAAACAGACCCAGTACTTC. Translating it yields CASSFSGTGGKQTQYF. The complete variable domain, with remaining parts taken from reference TRBV7-2 and TRBJ2-5, reads GAGVSQSPSNKVTEKGKDVELRCDPISGHTALYWYRQSLGQGLEFLIYFQGNSAPDKSGLPSDRFSAERTGGSVSTLTIQRTQQEDSAVYLCASSFSGTGGKQTQYFGPGTRLLVL.